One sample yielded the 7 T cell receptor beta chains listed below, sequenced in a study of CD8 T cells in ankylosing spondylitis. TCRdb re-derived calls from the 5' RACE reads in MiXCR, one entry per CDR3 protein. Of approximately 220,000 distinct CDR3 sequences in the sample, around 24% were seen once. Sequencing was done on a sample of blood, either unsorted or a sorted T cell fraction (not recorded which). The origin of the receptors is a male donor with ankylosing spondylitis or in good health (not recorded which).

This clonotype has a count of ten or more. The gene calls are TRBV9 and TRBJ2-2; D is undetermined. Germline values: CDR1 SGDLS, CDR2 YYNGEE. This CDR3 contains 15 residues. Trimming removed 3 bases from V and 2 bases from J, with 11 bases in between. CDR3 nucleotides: TGTGCCAGCAGCGCCACGGGCGAAAACACCGGGGAGCTGTTTTTT. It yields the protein CASSATGENTGELFF.

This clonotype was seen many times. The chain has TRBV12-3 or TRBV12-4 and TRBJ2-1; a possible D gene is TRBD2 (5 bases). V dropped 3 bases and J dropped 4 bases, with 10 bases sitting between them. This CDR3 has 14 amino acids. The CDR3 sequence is CASSFALAYNEQFF. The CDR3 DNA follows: TGTGCCAGCAGTTTTGCTCTAGCTTACAATGAGCAGTTCTTC.

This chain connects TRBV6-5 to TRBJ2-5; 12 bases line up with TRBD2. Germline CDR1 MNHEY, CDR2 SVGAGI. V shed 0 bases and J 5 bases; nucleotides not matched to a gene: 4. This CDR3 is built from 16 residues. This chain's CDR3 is CASSYSRTSGAETQYF. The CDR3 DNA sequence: TGTGCCAGCAGTTACTCGCGGACTAGCGGGGCGGAGACCCAGTACTTC.

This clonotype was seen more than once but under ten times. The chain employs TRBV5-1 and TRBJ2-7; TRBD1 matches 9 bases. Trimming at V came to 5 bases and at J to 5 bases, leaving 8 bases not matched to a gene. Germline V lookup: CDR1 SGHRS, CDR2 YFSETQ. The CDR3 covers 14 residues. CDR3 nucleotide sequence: TGCGCCAGCAGTCCCGGGACAGGGACCAACGAGCAGTACTTC. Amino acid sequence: CASSPGTGTNEQYF.

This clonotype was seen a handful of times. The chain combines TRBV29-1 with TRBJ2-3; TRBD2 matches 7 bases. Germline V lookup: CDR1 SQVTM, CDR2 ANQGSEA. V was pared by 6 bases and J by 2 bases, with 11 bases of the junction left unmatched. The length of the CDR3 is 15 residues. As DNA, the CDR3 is TGCAGCGTGGGGGGGGTGGACACTCACACAGATACGCAGTATTTT. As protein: CSVGGVDTHTDTQYF.

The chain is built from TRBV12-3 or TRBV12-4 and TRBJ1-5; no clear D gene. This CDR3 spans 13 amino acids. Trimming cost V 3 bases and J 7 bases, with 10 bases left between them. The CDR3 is CASSLAAGQPQHF. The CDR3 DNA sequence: TGTGCCAGCAGTTTGGCCGCTGGCCAGCCCCAGCATTTT.

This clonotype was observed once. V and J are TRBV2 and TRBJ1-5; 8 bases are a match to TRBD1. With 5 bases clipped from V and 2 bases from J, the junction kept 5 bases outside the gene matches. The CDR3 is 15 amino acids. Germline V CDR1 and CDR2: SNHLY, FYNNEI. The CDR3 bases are TGTGCCAGCAGTAAAGGACAGGGAGGCAATCAGCCCCAGCATTTT. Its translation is CASSKGQGGNQPQHF.